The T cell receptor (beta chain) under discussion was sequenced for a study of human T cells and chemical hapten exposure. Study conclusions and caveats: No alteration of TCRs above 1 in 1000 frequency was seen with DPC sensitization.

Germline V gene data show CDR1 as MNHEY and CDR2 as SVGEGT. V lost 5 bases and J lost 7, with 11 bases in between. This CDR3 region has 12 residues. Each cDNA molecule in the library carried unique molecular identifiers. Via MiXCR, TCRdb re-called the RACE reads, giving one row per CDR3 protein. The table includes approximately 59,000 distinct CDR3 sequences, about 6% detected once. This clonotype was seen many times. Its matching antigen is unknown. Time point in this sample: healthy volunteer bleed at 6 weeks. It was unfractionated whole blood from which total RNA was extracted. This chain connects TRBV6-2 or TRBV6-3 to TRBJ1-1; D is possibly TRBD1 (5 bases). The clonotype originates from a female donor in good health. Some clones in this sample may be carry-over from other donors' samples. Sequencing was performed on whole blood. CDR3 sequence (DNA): TGTGCCAGCAGTCCCACGGGGGTTGAAGCTTTCTTT. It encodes CASSPTGVEAFF.